The present T cell receptor beta chain was sequenced within a study of T cell clones after liver transplantation. Study background: Samples came pre-transplant, pre-randomization before withdrawal, and post-randomization after withdrawal ended.

Profiling relied on immunoSEQ multiplex PCR, and the TCRdb table lists in-frame clones only, not all of them. The sample shows 70,000 to 80,000 clones, more than 90% of them seen only once. V gave up 5 bases and J gave up 5 bases, with 12 bases separating them. The CDR3 sequence is 13 residues long. From germline, CDR1 is LNHDA and CDR2 SQIVND (reference sequence). The V and J genes are TRBV19 and TRBJ2-5; a possible D gene is TRBD1 (7 bases). Sequences were derived from CD4+ T cells from blood, sampled before liver transplant. The TCR originated in a human donor who received a liver transplant. CDR3 DNA: TGTGCCAGTAGTGCGACAGGGAGGGAGACCCAGTACTTC. This encodes CASSATGRETQYF.